This TCR beta chain was observed in a study of cytomegalovirus exposure and HLA in healthy donors. As to this clone: Its cognate antigen is unknown.

Both 60 Vbeta primers and 13 Jbeta primers went into the PCR. Per the study methods: A follow-up analysis tallied around 80 million unique TCR beta chains, some 9.9 million shared. Libraries were prepared by immunoSEQ multiplex PCR; TCRdb keeps only in-frame clonotypes and omits some of them. The V and J calls and clone size were taken over from that table, and D and trimming were inferred from the DNA. The table includes 150,000 to 200,000 clones, less than 90% detected once. Whole-study results and caveats: The authors later found HLA-associated TCR beta chains more clonally expanded than equally common others. Prior analysis indicated that the majority of TCR beta V segments exhibited productivity approximately 87% or approximately 30% of the time. Later work found that TCR association rates differed between HLA loci; DRB1 had the most and HLA-C the fewest.

Germline values: CDR1 MDHEN, CDR2 SYDVKM. This CDR3 has 16 amino acids. Trimming took 3 bases from V and 6 from J, leaving 20 bases between them. Sequenced material: PBMCs. The sequence came from a male donor in good health and CMV-seropositive. The V call is TRBV28, the J call TRBJ1-1; the D gene is possibly TRBD1 (5 bases). The CDR3 DNA reads as TGTGCCAGCAGTTTTCCCGACAGACCCTTGTACCCTGAAGCTTTCTTT. As protein: CASSFPDRPLYPEAFF.